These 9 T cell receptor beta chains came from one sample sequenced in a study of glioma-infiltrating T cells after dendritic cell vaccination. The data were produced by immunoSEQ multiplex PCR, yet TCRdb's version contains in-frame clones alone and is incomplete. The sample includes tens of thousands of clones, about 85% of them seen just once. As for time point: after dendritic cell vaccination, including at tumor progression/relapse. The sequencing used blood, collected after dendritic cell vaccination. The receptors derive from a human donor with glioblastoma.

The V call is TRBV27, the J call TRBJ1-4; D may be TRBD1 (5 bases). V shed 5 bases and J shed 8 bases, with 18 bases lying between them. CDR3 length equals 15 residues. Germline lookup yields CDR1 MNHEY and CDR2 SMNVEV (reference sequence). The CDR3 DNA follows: TGTGCCAGCAGTCTGGGGAGGGGAAGAGGGGAAAAACTGTTTTTT. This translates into CASSLGRGRGEKLFF.

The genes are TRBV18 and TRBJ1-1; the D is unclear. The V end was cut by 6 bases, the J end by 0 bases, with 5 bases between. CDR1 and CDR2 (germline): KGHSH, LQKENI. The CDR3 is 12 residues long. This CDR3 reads CASSRMNTEAFF. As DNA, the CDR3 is TGTGCCAGCTCTAGAATGAACACTGAAGCTTTCTTT.

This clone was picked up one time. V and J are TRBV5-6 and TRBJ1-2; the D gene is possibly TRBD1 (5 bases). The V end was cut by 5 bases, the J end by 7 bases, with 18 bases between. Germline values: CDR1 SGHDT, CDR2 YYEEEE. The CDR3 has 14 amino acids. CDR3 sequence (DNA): TGTGCCAGCAGTTTCCAGGGCATCAGTGCTGGCTACACCTTC. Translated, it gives CASSFQGISAGYTF.

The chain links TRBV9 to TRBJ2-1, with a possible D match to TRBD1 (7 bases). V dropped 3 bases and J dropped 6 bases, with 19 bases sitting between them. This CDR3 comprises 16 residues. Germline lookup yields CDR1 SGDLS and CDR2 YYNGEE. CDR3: CASSDKTGRTVNEQFF. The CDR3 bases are TGTGCCAGCAGCGATAAGACAGGGAGGACGGTCAATGAGCAGTTCTTC.

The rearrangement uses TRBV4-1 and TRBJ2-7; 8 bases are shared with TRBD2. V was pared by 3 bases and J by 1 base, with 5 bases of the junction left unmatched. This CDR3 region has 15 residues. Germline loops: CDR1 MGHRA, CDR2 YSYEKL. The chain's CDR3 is CASSQETSDSYEQYF. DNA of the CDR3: TGCGCCAGCAGCCAGGAGACTAGCGATTCCTACGAGCAGTACTTC.

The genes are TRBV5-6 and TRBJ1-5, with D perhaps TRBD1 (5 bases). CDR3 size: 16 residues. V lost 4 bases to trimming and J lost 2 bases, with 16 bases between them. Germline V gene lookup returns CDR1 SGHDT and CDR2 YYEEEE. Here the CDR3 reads CASSVRSRARNQPQHF. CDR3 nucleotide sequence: TGTGCCAGCAGCGTCAGATCCAGGGCTCGCAATCAGCCCCAGCATTTT. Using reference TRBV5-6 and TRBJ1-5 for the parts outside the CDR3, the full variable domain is DAGVTQSPTHLIKTRGQQVTLRCSPKSGHDTVSWYQQALGQGPQFIFQYYEEEERQRGNFPDRFSGHQFPNYSSELNVNALLLGDSALYLCASSVRSRARNQPQHFGDGTRLSIL.

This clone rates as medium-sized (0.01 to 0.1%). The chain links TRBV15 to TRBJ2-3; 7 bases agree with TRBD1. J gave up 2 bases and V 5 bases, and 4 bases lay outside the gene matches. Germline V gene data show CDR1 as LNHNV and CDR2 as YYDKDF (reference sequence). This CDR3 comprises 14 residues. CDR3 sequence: CATSAGQDTDTQYF. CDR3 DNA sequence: TGTGCCACCAGCGCTGGACAGGACACAGATACGCAGTATTTT.

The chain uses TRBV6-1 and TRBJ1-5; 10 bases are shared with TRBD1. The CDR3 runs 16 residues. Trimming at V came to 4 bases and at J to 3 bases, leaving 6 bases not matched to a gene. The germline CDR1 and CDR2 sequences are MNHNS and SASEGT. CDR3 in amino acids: CASSGPGQGSNQPQHF. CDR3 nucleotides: TGTGCCAGCAGTGGCCCGGGACAGGGGTCCAATCAGCCCCAGCATTTT.

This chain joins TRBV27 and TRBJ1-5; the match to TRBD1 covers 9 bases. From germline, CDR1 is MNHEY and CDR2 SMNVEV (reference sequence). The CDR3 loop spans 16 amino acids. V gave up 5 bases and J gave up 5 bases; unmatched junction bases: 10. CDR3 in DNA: TGTGCCAGCAGTATACTAATTGGGACAGGGTATCAGCCCCAGCATTTT. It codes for CASSILIGTGYQPQHF.